The clone carrying this TCR beta chain showed up just once. TCRdb re-called the reads with MiXCR, one entry per CDR3 protein. The sample yields around 450,000 distinct CDR3 sequences, under 40% seen once. These data originate in a study of T cell repertoires in cytomegalovirus infection. Turning to the study itself: Public TCR beta signatures were indicative of both CMV infection and a matching HLA type.

V shed 0 bases and J shed 2 bases, with 8 bases lying between them. Per germline, CDR1 SGHRS and CDR2 YFSETQ. The CDR3 runs 14 residues. This TCR derives from a human donor in good health (CMV status not recorded). Some clones in this sample may be carry-over from other donors' samples. The chain joins TRBV5-1 to TRBJ1-1; D is unclear. The specimen sequenced was PBMCs. CDR3 residues: CASSLVGINTEAFF. CDR3 sequence (DNA): TGCGCCAGCAGCTTGGTGGGTATAAACACTGAAGCTTTCTTT. Variable domain in full (rest from reference TRBV5-1 and TRBJ1-1): KAGVTQTPRYLIKTRGQQVTLSCSPISGHRSVSWYQQTPGQGLQFLFEYFSETQRNKGNFPGRFSGRQFSNSRSEMNVSTLELGDSALYLCASSLVGINTEAFFGQGTRLTVV.